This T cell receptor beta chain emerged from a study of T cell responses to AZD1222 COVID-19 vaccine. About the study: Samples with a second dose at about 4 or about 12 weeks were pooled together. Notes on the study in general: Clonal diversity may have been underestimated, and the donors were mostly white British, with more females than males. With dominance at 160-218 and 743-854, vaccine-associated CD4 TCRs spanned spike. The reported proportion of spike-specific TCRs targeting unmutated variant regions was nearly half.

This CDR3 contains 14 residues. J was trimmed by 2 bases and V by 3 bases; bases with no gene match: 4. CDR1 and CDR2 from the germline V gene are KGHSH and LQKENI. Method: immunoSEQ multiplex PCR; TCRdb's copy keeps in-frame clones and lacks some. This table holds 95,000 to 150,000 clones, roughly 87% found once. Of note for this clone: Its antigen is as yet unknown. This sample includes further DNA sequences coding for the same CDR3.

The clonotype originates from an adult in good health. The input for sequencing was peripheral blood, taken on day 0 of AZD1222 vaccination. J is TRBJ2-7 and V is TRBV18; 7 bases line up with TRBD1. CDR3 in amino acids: CASSPRQGTYEQYF. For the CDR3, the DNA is TGTGCCAGCTCACCTCGACAGGGTACCTACGAGCAGTACTTC.